This passage covers 16 T cell receptor beta chains from one sample sequenced in a study of cytomegalovirus exposure and HLA in healthy donors. PCR amplification relied on 60 Vbeta primers (plus 13 Jbeta primers). Measured with immunoSEQ multiplex PCR; TCRdb has only the in-frame clones, and not every one. The sample contains about 41,000 clones, approximately 84% of which appear only once. What was sequenced was PBMCs. The origin of the receptors is a man aged 50 to 60 in good health and CMV-seronegative.

The gene calls are TRBV4-1 and TRBJ2-3; 8 bases line up with TRBD1. The germline V gene has CDR1 MGHRA and CDR2 YSYEKL. V lost 1 base and J lost 1; bases outside the gene matches: 7. The CDR3 loop spans 17 amino acids. The CDR3 protein is CASSQARTTGGTDTQYF. CDR3 sequence (DNA): TGCGCCAGCAGCCAAGCCCGGACGACAGGGGGCACAGATACGCAGTATTTT.

This chain uses TRBV11-2 with TRBJ1-2; 8 nucleotides match TRBD1. V was clipped by 1 base and J by 8 bases; unmatched bases: 9. The CDR3 is made up of 15 amino acids. From germline, CDR1 is SGHAT and CDR2 FQNNGV. The DNA of the CDR3 is TGTGCCAGCAGCTTAGGGGAGGGACAGGCTAGCGGCTACACCTTC. This gives the protein CASSLGEGQASGYTF.

The J gene is TRBJ2-3, the V gene TRBV5-1; 8 positions agree with TRBD1. V was clipped by 5 bases and J by 2 bases; unmatched bases: 4. Germline V gene sequence: CDR1 SGHRS, CDR2 YFSETQ. The CDR3 sequence is 14 residues long. In DNA, the CDR3 is TGCGCCAGCAGTTTGACAGGGGCCACAGATACGCAGTATTTT. It codes for CASSLTGATDTQYF.

The rearrangement uses TRBV21-1 and TRBJ2-7; TRBD2 is the table's D call, not checked against the DNA. TRBV21-1 is described as a pseudogene. The CDR3 sequence is 17 residues long. CDR3 loop: CASSKGGQRESTYEQYF. The CDR3 DNA reads TGTGCCAGCAGCAAAGGAGGTCAGCGGGAGTCAACCTACGAGCAGTACTTC.

The chain combines TRBV10-3 with TRBJ2-1; TRBD2 matches 10 bases. The ends lost 8 bases at V and 7 bases at J; junction bases unmatched: 8. CDR3 length equals 14 residues. CDR1 is ENHRY, CDR2 SYGVKD, per germline. The CDR3 spells CAIGGGTSANEQFF. Written as DNA, the CDR3 is TGTGCCATCGGCGGTGGGACTAGCGCAAATGAGCAGTTCTTC.

V usage is TRBV28 and J usage is TRBJ2-7; no clear D. The germline V and J ends were trimmed by 3 bases and 3 bases, with 3 bases remaining between them. The V gene's germline CDR1 is MDHEN and CDR2 SYDVKM. The CDR3 is 11 amino acids. The DNA of the CDR3 is TGTGCCAGCAGTTTCGGCTACGAGCAGTACTTC. It encodes CASSFGYEQYF. The full variable domain, in which reference TRBV28 and TRBJ2-7 provide the parts outside the CDR3, is DVKVTQSSRYLVKRTGEKVFLECVQDMDHENMFWYRQDPGLGLRLIYFSYDVKMKEKGDIPEGYSVSREKKERFSLILESASTNQTSMYLCASSFGYEQYFGPGTRLTVT.

The chain uses TRBV27 and TRBJ2-5, with 13 bases that match TRBD2. Germline CDR1 is MNHEY and CDR2 is SMNVEV (reference sequence). The length of the CDR3 is 17 residues. V lost 5 bases, J lost 5 bases, and 11 bases stayed unmatched. The chain's CDR3 is CASSLVPGLAGRETQYF. As DNA, the CDR3 is TGTGCCAGCAGTCTCGTCCCGGGACTAGCGGGGCGGGAGACCCAGTACTTC.

The chain couples TRBV7-8 to TRBJ2-1, with unresolved D. Germline loops: CDR1 SGHVS, CDR2 FQNEAQ. The CDR3 loop spans 13 amino acids. Deletions cut 5 bases from V and 8 bases from J, with 13 bases between. The CDR3 is CASSGDLDYEQFF. The CDR3 DNA is TGTGCCAGCAGCGGAGACCTAGACTATGAGCAGTTCTTC.

Comment on this clone: The junction differs from germline at one of its ends, possibly a read error. V and J are TRBV7-9 and TRBJ1-2, with 8 bases that match TRBD1. Per germline, CDR1 SEHNR and CDR2 FQNEAQ (reference sequence). This CDR3 has 17 residues. The CDR3 DNA is TGTTCCAGCAGCTTGGGGTTTCTAGCAGGGGGCGACTATGGCTACACCTTC. This sequence encodes CSSSLGFLAGGDYGYTF.

Only one count was recorded for this clone. This rearrangement joins TRBV5-1 to TRBJ2-7, with 7 bases fitting TRBD2. The CDR3 has 15 amino acids. CDR1 is SGHRS, CDR2 YFSETQ, per germline. Trimming cost V 3 bases and J 3 bases; bases outside gene matches: 9. The CDR3 loop is CASSWRSSGDYEQYF. CDR3 nucleotides: TGCGCCAGCAGCTGGCGATCTAGCGGAGACTACGAGCAGTACTTC.

The V and J genes are TRBV6-5 and TRBJ1-1, with 7 bases that match TRBD1. CDR1 is MNHEY, CDR2 SVGAGI, per germline. With 1 base clipped from V and 0 bases from J, the junction kept 2 bases outside the gene matches. The CDR3 consists of 15 residues. Written as DNA, the CDR3 is TGTGCCAGCAGTTACTGGGACAGAATGAACACTGAAGCTTTCTTT. Translation gives CASSYWDRMNTEAFF.

The CDR3 here is CASSTDSRGITGELFF. The CDR3 DNA reads TGTGCCAGCAGCACTGACTCGCGGGGGATAACCGGGGAGCTGTTTTTT. The rearrangement links TRBV9 to TRBJ2-2, with TRBD2 matching 7 bases. The CDR3 has 16 amino acids. The germline CDR1 and CDR2 sequences are SGDLS and YYNGEE. The trim removed 4 bases at V and 5 bases at J, leaving 11 bases unmatched.

The J gene is TRBJ2-3, the V gene TRBV6-5; 7 bases map to TRBD2. Germline V gives CDR1 MNHEY, CDR2 SVGAGI. This CDR3 has 15 residues. With 5 bases clipped from V and 4 bases from J, the junction kept 9 bases outside the gene matches. CDR3 amino acids: CASSLTGGGADTQYF. CDR3 bases: TGTGCCAGCAGTCTCACGGGGGGTGGTGCAGATACGCAGTATTTT.

This sequence joins TRBV7-2 and TRBJ2-1; 11 bases match TRBD2. V shed 5 bases and J 3 bases; nucleotides not matched to a gene: 3. The CDR3 has 15 residues. The V gene's germline CDR1 is SGHTA and CDR2 FQGNSA. This CDR3 reads CASSAGLAGYNEQFF. For the CDR3, the DNA is TGTGCCAGCAGCGCTGGACTAGCGGGCTACAATGAGCAGTTCTTC.

The chain couples TRBV10-3 to TRBJ2-3, with 8 bases that match TRBD1. Germline V lookup: CDR1 ENHRY, CDR2 SYGVKD. Trimming at V came to 2 bases and at J to 1 base, leaving 2 bases not matched to a gene. CDR3 length equals 15 residues. The CDR3 reads CAISEADRGTDTQYF. The CDR3 DNA reads TGTGCCATCAGTGAGGCGGACAGGGGCACAGATACGCAGTATTTT.

The chain combines TRBV4-3 with TRBJ2-5; TRBD1 aligns across 10 bases. V was clipped by 4 bases and J by 3 bases; unmatched bases: 2. This CDR3 has 14 amino acids. Germline loops: CDR1 LGHNA, CDR2 YSLEER. The CDR3 DNA sequence: TGCGCCAGCAGCCCCGGGACAGGGGAAGAGACCCAGTACTTC. Protein sequence: CASSPGTGEETQYF.